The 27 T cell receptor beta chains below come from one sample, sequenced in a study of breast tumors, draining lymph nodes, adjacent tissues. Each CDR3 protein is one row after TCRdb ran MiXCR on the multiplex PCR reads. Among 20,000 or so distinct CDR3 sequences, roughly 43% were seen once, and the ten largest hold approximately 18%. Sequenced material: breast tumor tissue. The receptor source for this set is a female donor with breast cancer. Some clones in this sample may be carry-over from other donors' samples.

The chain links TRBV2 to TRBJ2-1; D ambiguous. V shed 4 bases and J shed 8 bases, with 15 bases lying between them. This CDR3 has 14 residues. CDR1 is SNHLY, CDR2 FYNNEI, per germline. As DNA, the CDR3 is TGTGCCAGCAGTGCGACGATAGGGTTCTATGAGCAGTTCTTC. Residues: CASSATIGFYEQFF.

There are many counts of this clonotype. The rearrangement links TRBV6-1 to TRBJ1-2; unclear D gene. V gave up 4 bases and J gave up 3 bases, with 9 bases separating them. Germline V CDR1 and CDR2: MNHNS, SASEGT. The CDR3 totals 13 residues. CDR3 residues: CASSGHPYYGYTF. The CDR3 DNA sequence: TGTGCCAGCAGTGGACATCCTTACTATGGCTACACCTTC.

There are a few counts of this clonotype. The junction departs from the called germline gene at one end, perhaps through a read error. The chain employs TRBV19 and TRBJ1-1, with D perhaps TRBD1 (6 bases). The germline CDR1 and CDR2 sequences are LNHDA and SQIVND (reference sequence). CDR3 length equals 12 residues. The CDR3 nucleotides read TGCCCTCGGACAGTGTGGAACACTGAAGCTTTCTTT. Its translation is CPRTVWNTEAFF.

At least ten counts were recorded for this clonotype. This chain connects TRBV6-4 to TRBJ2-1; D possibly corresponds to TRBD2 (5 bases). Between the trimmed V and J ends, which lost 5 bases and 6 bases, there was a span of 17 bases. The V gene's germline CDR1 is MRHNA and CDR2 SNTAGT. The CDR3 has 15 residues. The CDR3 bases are TGTGCCAGCAGTCCATACGGAGAGGGTCTCAATGAGCAGTTCTTC. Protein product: CASSPYGEGLNEQFF.

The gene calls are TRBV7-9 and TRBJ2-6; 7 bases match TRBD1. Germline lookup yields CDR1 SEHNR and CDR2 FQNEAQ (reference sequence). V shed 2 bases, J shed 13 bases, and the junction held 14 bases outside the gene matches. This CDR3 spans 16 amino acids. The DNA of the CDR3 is TGTGCCAGCAGCTTAAGAGGGACAGTCCTTCCACGAGTCCTGACTTTC. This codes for CASSLRGTVLPRVLTF.

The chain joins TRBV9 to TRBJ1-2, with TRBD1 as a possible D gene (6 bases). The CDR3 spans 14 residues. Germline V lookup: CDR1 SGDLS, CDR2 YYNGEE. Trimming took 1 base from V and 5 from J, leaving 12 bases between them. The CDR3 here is CASSVSRGQYGYTF. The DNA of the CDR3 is TGTGCCAGCAGCGTAAGCAGGGGTCAATATGGCTACACCTTC.

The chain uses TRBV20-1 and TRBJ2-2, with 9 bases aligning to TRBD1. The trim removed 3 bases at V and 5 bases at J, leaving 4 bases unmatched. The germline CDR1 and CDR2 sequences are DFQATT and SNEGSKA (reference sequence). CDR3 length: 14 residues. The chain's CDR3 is CSASSGQGTGELFF. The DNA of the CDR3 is TGCAGTGCTAGTTCCGGACAGGGGACCGGGGAGCTGTTTTTT.

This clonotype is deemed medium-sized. DNA for the CDR3: TGCAGTGCCTCACAGGGCGCTAATGAAAAACTGTTTTTT. This sequence encodes CSASQGANEKLFF. V gene TRBV20-1 combines with J gene TRBJ1-4, with D possibly matching TRBD1 (6 bases). The CDR3 spans 13 residues. Germline V gene data show CDR1 as DFQATT and CDR2 as SNEGSKA (reference sequence). Trimming removed 6 bases at V and 3 bases at J, with 11 bases between.

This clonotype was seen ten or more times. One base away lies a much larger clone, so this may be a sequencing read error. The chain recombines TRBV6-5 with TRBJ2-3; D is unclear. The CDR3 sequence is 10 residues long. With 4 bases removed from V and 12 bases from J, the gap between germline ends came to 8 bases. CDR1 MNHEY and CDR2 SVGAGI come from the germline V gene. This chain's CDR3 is CASSSSPQYF. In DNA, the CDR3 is TGTGCCAGCAGTTCCTCCCCCCAGTATTTT.

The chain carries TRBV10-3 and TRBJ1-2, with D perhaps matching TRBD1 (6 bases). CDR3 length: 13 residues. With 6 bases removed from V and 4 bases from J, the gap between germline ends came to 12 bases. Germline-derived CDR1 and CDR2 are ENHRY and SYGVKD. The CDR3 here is CAISGVTGYGYTF. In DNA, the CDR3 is TGTGCCATCAGCGGGGTGACAGGCTATGGCTACACCTTC.

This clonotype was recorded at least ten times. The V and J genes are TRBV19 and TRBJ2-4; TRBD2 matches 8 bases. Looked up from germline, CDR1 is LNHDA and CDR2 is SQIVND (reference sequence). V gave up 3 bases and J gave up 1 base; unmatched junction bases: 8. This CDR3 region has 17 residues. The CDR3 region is CASSILSGGRAKNIQYF. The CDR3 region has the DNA TGTGCCAGTAGTATTCTGAGCGGGGGCCGTGCCAAAAACATTCAGTACTTC.

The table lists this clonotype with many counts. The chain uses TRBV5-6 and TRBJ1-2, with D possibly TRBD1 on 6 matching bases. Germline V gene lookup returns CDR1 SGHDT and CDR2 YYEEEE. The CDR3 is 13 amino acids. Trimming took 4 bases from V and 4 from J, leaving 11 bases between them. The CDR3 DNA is TGTGCCAGCAGCCCGGGACAAAGCTATGGCTACACCTTC. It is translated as CASSPGQSYGYTF.

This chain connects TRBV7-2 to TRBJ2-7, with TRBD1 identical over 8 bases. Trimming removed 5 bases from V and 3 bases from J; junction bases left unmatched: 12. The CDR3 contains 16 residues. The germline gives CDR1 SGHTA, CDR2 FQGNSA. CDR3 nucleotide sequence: TGTGCCAGCAGCCCCGGGACAGGACAATCATACTACGAGCAGTACTTC. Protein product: CASSPGTGQSYYEQYF.

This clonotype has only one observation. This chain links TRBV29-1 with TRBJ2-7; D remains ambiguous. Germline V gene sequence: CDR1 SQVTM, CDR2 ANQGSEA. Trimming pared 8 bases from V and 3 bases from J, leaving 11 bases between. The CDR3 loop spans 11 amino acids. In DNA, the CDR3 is TGCAGCTTAGGGCCGGGCTACGAGCAGTACTTC. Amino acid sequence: CSLGPGYEQYF.

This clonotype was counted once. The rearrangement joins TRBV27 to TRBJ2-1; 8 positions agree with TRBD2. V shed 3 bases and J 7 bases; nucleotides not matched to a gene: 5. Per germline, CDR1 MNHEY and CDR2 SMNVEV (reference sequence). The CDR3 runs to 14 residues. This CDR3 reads CASSFTSGSNEQFF. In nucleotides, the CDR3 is TGTGCCAGCAGTTTCACTAGCGGAAGTAATGAGCAGTTCTTC.

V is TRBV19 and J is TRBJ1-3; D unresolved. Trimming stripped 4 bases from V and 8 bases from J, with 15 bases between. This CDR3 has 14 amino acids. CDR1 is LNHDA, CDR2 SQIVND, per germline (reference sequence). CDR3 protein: CASSRPSRGYTIYF. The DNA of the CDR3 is TGTGCCAGTAGTAGGCCGTCCCGAGGCTACACCATATATTTT.

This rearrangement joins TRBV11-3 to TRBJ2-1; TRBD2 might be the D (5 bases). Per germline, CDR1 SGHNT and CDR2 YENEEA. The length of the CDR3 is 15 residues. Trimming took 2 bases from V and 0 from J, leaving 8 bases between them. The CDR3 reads CASSLSDYSYNEQFF. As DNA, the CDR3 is TGTGCCAGCAGCTTAAGCGACTACTCCTACAATGAGCAGTTCTTC.

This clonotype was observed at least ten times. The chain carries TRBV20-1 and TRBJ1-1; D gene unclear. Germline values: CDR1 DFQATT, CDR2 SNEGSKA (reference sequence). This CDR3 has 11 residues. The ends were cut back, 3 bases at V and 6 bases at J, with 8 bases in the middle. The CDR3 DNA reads TGCAGTGCTAGTGACGGGTCTGAAGCTTTCTTT. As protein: CSASDGSEAFF.

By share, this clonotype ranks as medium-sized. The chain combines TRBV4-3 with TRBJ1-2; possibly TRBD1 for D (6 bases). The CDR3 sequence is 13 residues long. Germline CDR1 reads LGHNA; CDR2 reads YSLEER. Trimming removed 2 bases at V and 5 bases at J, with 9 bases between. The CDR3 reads CASSQIGGYGYTF. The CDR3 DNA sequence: TGCGCCAGCAGCCAAATAGGGGGGTATGGCTACACCTTC.

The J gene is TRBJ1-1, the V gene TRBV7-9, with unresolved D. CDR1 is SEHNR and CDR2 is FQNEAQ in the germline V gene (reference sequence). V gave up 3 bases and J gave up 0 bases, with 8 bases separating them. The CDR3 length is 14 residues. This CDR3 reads CASSLGRMNTEAFF. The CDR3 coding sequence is TGTGCCAGCAGCTTGGGCAGGATGAACACTGAAGCTTTCTTT.

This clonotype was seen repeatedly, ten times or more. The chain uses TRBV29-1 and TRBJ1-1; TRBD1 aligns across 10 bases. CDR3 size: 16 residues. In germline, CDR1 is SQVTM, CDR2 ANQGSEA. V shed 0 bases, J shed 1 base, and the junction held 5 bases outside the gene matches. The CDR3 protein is CSVEDNRDRGNTEAFF. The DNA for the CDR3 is TGCAGCGTTGAAGATAATCGGGACAGGGGGAACACTGAAGCTTTCTTT.

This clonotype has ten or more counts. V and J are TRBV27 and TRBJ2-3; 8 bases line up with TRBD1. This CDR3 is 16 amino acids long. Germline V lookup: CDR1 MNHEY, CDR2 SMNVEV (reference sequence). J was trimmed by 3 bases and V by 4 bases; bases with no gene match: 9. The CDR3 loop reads CASSSRQGMITDTQYF. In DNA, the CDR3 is TGTGCCAGCAGTTCCCGACAGGGGATGATTACAGATACGCAGTATTTT.

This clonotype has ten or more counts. The CDR3 nucleotides are TGTGCCAGCAGTTATGGGCGGACAGGGTTAGAGACCCAGTACTTC. Protein sequence: CASSYGRTGLETQYF. V and J are TRBV6-6 and TRBJ2-5; the match to TRBD1 covers 8 bases. CDR1 MNHNY and CDR2 SVGAGI come from the germline V gene (reference sequence). After removal of 3 bases from V and 4 bases from J, the junction contained 7 bases not matched to a gene. CDR3 size: 15 residues.

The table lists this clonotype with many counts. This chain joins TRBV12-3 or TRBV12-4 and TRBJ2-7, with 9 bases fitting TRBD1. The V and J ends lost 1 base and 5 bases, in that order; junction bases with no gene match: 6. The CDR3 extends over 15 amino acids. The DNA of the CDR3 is TGTGCCAGCAGTTTAGGCGCGGGACAGGGCCACGAGCAGTACTTC. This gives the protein CASSLGAGQGHEQYF.

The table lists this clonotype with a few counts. As DNA, the CDR3 is TGCAGTGCTAGCAGCGGAGGGTCCTACGAGCAGTACTTC. This encodes CSASSGGSYEQYF. The rearrangement links TRBV20-1 to TRBJ2-7; D is possibly TRBD2 (6 bases). Trimming took 3 bases from V and 1 from J, leaving 10 bases between them. This CDR3 spans 13 amino acids. Per the germline V gene, CDR1 is DFQATT and CDR2 is SNEGSKA (reference sequence).

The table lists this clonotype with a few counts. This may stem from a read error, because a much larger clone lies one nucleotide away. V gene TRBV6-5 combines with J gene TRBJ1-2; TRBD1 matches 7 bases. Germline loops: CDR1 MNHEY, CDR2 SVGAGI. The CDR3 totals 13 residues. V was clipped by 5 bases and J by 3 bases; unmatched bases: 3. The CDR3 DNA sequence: TGTGCCAGCAGTCCAGGGGGTGACTATGGCTACACCTTC. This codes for CASSPGGDYGYTF.

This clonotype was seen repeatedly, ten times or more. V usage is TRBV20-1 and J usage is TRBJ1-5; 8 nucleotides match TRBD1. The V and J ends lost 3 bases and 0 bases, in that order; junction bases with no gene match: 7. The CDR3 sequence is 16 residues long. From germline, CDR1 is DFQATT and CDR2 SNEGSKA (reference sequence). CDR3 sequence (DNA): TGCAGTGCTAGTAGAGGACAGGGAGATAGCAATCAGCCCCAGCATTTT. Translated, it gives CSASRGQGDSNQPQHF.